A selection of T cell receptor beta chains follows, all from one sample in a study of blood T cell repertoires in COVID-19. TCRdb keeps only in-frame clones here, not all; method: immunoSEQ multiplex PCR. The table lists 80,000 to 95,000 clones, roughly three quarters of them singletons, with roughly 9.8% in the top ten. Sequenced material: peripheral blood. Source of these receptors: a woman aged 80 or older with acute or convalescent COVID-19. Both conserved end residues are part of each CDR3. D genes are given only for firm matches. For some rows the clone size is stated as once, few or many, or as a class when expanded; others skip it.

d_gene	abundance	v_gene	j_gene	CDR3nt	CDR3aa
.	.	TRBV30	TRBJ1-6	TGTGCCTGGAGATTACCAGGGAATTCACCCCTCCACTTT	CAWRLPGNSPLHF
.	.	TRBV6-5	TRBJ1-2	TGTGCCAGCACTCAGGGCAAAGGCTACACCTTC	CASTQGKGYTF
TRBD2	.	TRBV9	TRBJ2-3	TGTGCCAGCAGCGGAGCGGGGGGGTTAGATACGCAGTATTTT	CASSGAGGLDTQYF
TRBD1	.	TRBV5-1	TRBJ1-1	TGCGCCAGCAGTCAACAGGGGGCGCCCACTGAAGCTTTCTTT	CASSQQGAPTEAFF
.	.	TRBV6-5	TRBJ1-1	TGTGCCGGGTCAATAAGGGGGTTGAACACTGAAGCTTTCTTT	CAGSIRGLNTEAFF
TRBD2	.	TRBV7-3	TRBJ2-2	TGTGCCAGGACTAGCGGGGGTGCCAACACCGGGGAGCTGTTTTTT	CARTSGGANTGELFF
.	.	TRBV28	TRBJ1-4	TGTGCCAGCGTACTAAGCGGGCCCAATAATGAAAAACTGTTTTTT	CASVLSGPNNEKLFF
.	few	TRBV3-1/TRBV3-2	TRBJ1-2	TGTGCCAGCAGCCTCCCCAGGGGCTATGGCTACACCTTC	CASSLPRGYGYTF
.	.	TRBV7-9	TRBJ1-1	TGTGCCAGCAGCTTCCGACAGAATTTAGATGAAGCTTTCTTT	CASSFRQNLDEAFF
.	once	TRBV5-4	TRBJ2-5	TGTGCCAGCAGCTCGGACAACAGGGGGGGGTACCAAGAGACCCAGTACTTC	CASSSDNRGGYQETQYF
TRBD2	.	TRBV3-1/TRBV3-2	TRBJ2-7	TGTGCCAGCAGCGCGACTAGCGGGGTCGCCAGCGAGCAGTACTTC	CASSATSGVASEQYF
TRBD2	.	TRBV5-4	TRBJ2-1	TGTGCCAGCAGCCTAGGACTAGCGGTTTACAATGAGCAGTTCTTC	CASSLGLAVYNEQFF
TRBD1	.	TRBV27	TRBJ1-2	TGTGCCAGCAGCCCTGGACAGGGGAGCTATGGCTACACCTTC	CASSPGQGSYGYTF
.	.	TRBV7-2	TRBJ2-1	TGTGCCAGCAGCTTAGGCGGGGTAGGGGTCAATGAGCAGTTCTTC	CASSLGGVGVNEQFF
.	.	TRBV7-8	TRBJ2-5	TGTGCCAGCAGCTCATATACTATGGAAGAGACCCAGTACTTC	CASSSYTMEETQYF
.	.	TRBV12-3/TRBV12-4	TRBJ1-2	TGTGCCAGCAGTTCCGGGAGGGGGGCCGGCTACACCTTC	CASSSGRGAGYTF
.	.	TRBV19	TRBJ1-1	TGTGCCAGTAGTATGAAGGGAGACACTGAAGCTTTCTTT	CASSMKGDTEAFF
.	few	TRBV7-9	TRBJ1-1	TGTGCCAGCAGCTTAGGAGCTGTGAACACTGAAGCTTTCTTT	CASSLGAVNTEAFF
.	.	TRBV7-9	TRBJ2-7	TGTGCCAGCAGCCCTGGGGTAGCGAGCTCCTACGAGCAGTACTTC	CASSPGVASSYEQYF
.	.	TRBV10-3	TRBJ1-2	TGTGCCATCAGGCGAGACAGCTATGGCTACACCTTC	CAIRRDSYGYTF
TRBD1	once	TRBV6-2/TRBV6-3	TRBJ2-5	TGTGCCAGCAGTCGGGACAGGGGGCGAGGGACCCAGTACTTC	CASSRDRGRGTQYF
.	.	TRBV18	TRBJ2-7	TGTGCCAGCTCACCAGCGGTGTCCGGGGAGCAGTACTTC	CASSPAVSGEQYF
.	.	TRBV5-8	TRBJ2-1	TGTGCCAGCAGCTTGGGACGCGGGACCCACAATGAGCAGTTCTTC	CASSLGRGTHNEQFF
TRBD2	.	TRBV28	TRBJ2-3	TGTGCCAGCAGTTTATATAGCGGGAGCACAGATACGCAGTATTTT	CASSLYSGSTDTQYF
.	.	TRBV27	TRBJ1-2	TGTGCCAGCAGGACGGGGGACTATGGCTACACCTTC	CASRTGDYGYTF
.	.	TRBV27	TRBJ2-1	TGTGCCAGCAGTTTATCTCGGAGGGGATACAATGAGCAGTTCTTC	CASSLSRRGYNEQFF
.	few	TRBV28	TRBJ1-1	TGTGCCAGCAGTTTTGGGGTTACGGGGAAGAGTGGGCCGTACACTGAAGCTTTCTTT	CASSFGVTGKSGPYTEAFF
TRBD1	.	TRBV6-4	TRBJ1-4	TGTGCCAGGTATAATCAGGGGGTGTATTCGGGAAATACTGAAAAACTGTTTTTT	CARYNQGVYSGNTEKLFF
.	once	TRBV21-1	TRBJ1-1	TGTGCCAGCAGCAAACGGCGAGCGTTGGGCACTGAAGCTTTCTTT	CASSKRRALGTEAFF
TRBD2	once	TRBV3-1/TRBV3-2	TRBJ2-7	TGTGCCACCCAGGGGGCTAGCGGGAGCCACGAGCAGTACTTC	CATQGASGSHEQYF
.	.	TRBV7-3	TRBJ1-2	TGTGCCAGCAGCCCGGGGGTAGGGCACTATGGCTACACCTTC	CASSPGVGHYGYTF
.	many	TRBV9	TRBJ2-2	TGTGCCAGCAGCGTAGAGGGACACTCGAACACCGGGGAGCTGTTTTTT	CASSVEGHSNTGELFF
.	.	TRBV23-1	TRBJ1-6	TGCGCCAGCAGTCAATCAGGGGCACCCCTCCACTTT	CASSQSGAPLHF
.	.	TRBV29-1	TRBJ1-4	TGCAGCGCCGGCTTAAAGGGACTGAAAATCGAGGAACTGTTTTTT	CSAGLKGLKIEELFF
.	.	TRBV27	TRBJ1-6	TGTGCCAGCAGACCAATCGGCTCCTATAATTCACCCCTCCACTTT	CASRPIGSYNSPLHF
.	.	TRBV11-2	TRBJ1-2	TGTGCCAGCAGCTTAGATCGGACCGGGAATTTC	CASSLDRTGNF
TRBD1	.	TRBV18	TRBJ1-1	TGTGCCAGCTCACGGGGACAGGGGAACACTGAAGCTTTCTTT	CASSRGQGNTEAFF
.	.	TRBV27	TRBJ1-6	TGTGCCAGCAGTCCCCTCCAAGGGGTTGGCAATTCACCCCTCCACTTT	CASSPLQGVGNSPLHF
.	.	TRBV19	TRBJ1-1	TGTGCCAGTAGTACCGCGGACAGCTTATCTGAAGCTTTCTTT	CASSTADSLSEAFF